This T cell receptor (beta chain) appears in the sequencing data of a study of shared clonotypes between healthy human individuals. Study results and limitations: Clonotype sharing among donors was expected to depend on sequencing depth.

In the case of this clone: Its antigen is unknown.

Profiling relied on immunoSEQ multiplex PCR, and the TCRdb table lists in-frame clones only, not all of them. The table records about 460,000 clones, roughly three quarters of them present only once. Donation came from healthy HIV-negative adults that had no recent acute infections or vaccinations. Trimming took 9 bases from V and 3 from J, leaving 14 bases between them. This CDR3 region has 14 residues. Germline V CDR1 and CDR2: ENHRY, SYGVKD. Specimen: PBMCs. This clonotype was sampled from a woman aged 40 to 50 in good health. Some clones in this sample may be carry-over from other donors' samples. The gene calls are TRBV10-3 and TRBJ2-2, with a tentative D call TRBD1 (5 bases). The CDR3 nucleotides read TGTGCCATAAGGTTCGACAGTGACACCGGGGAGCTGTTTTTT. It translates to CAIRFDSDTGELFF.